The 24 T cell receptor beta chains presented below share a single source sample, sequenced in a study of identical twins. TCRdb re-called the 5' RACE reads through MiXCR, storing one row per CDR3 protein. The repertoire includes around 240,000 distinct CDR3 sequences, roughly a tenth of them detected once, and approximately 11% sits in the top ten. Sequencing was done on a sample of memory T cells sorted from blood. The receptors here all came from a man in his fifties in good health.

This chain joins TRBV6-1 and TRBJ1-4, with TRBD1 as a possible D gene (5 bases). Germline CDR1 and CDR2: MNHNS and SASEGT. The V end lost 5 bases, the J end lost 3 bases, and 10 bases lay between the germline ends. The CDR3 has 14 residues. This CDR3 is CASSPGQANEKLFF. For the CDR3, the DNA is TGTGCCAGCAGTCCCGGACAAGCTAATGAAAAACTGTTTTTT.

This clonotype has only a few counts. This chain connects TRBV29-1 to TRBJ2-7, with a tentative D call TRBD2 (5 bases). The V and J ends lost 4 bases and 3 bases respectively, with 10 bases between them. The CDR3 contains 12 residues. Germline CDR1 is SQVTM and CDR2 is ANQGSEA. The chain's CDR3 is CSVARAGYEQYF. DNA for the CDR3: TGCAGCGTTGCCCGGGCGGGCTACGAGCAGTACTTC.

The sample holds a few counts of this clonotype. The genes are TRBV7-9 and TRBJ2-7; D ambiguous. V lost 3 bases, J lost 5 bases, and 5 bases lay in between. There are 11 residues in the CDR3. Germline-derived CDR1 and CDR2 are SEHNR and FQNEAQ (reference sequence). CDR3 residues: CASSFANEQYF. CDR3 nucleotide sequence: TGTGCCAGCAGCTTCGCAAACGAGCAGTACTTC.

The chain joins TRBV3-1 to TRBJ2-2, with 8 bases identical to TRBD1. V was clipped by 4 bases and J by 6 bases; unmatched bases: 7. Germline V CDR1 and CDR2: LGHDT, YNNKEL (reference sequence). The CDR3 runs to 15 residues. The CDR3 protein is CASSRGQGIPGELFF. The CDR3 DNA is TGTGCCAGCAGCCGAGGACAGGGTATCCCCGGGGAGCTGTTTTTT. Complete variable domain (other parts from reference TRBV3-1 and TRBJ2-2): DTAVSQTPKYLVTQMGNDKSIKCEQNLGHDTMYWYKQDSKKFLKIMFSYNNKELIINETVPNRFSPKSPDKAHLNLHINSLELGDSAVYFCASSRGQGIPGELFFGEGSRLTVL.

This clonotype was found many times. The chain links TRBV29-1 to TRBJ1-1; D remains unclear. V lost 4 bases and J 0 bases, leaving 9 bases between the germline ends. The CDR3 is made up of 13 amino acids. Per the germline V gene, CDR1 is SQVTM and CDR2 is ANQGSEA. CDR3 amino acids: CSVARRLNTEAFF. For the CDR3, the DNA is TGCAGCGTTGCGCGACGTCTGAACACTGAAGCTTTCTTT.

The genes are TRBV10-3 and TRBJ2-6; 7 bases are shared with TRBD1. The germline V gene encodes CDR1 ENHRY and CDR2 SYGVKD. CDR3 length: 19 residues. Losses at the gene ends were 5 bases for V and 0 bases for J; bases not matched to a gene: 13. CDR3 loop: CAISKTPGQRFSGANVLTF. The CDR3, as DNA: TGTGCCATCAGTAAAACCCCGGGACAGAGATTCTCTGGGGCCAACGTCCTGACTTTC.

This clonotype was observed a few times. This sequence joins TRBV29-1 and TRBJ2-1, with 10 bases that match TRBD2. CDR3 length equals 18 residues. V was clipped by 5 bases and J by 5 bases; unmatched bases: 18. The germline gives CDR1 SQVTM, CDR2 ANQGSEA. CDR3 residues: CSVSSGSRRWATNNEQFF. Here the CDR3 DNA reads TGCAGCGTTTCTAGCGGGAGTCGTCGGTGGGCGACAAACAATGAGCAGTTCTTC.

Turning to this clonotype: A much larger clone differs by one base, so this may be a read error. This chain uses TRBV7-2 with TRBJ1-2; possible D gene TRBD1, 6 bases. In germline, CDR1 is SGHTA, CDR2 FQGNSA. This CDR3 is 13 amino acids long. V lost 5 bases to trimming and J lost 8 bases, with 15 bases between them. CDR3 loop: CASSPQDSGGYTF. The CDR3 DNA sequence: TGTGCCAGCAGCCCCCAGGACAGTGGGGGCTACACCTTC.

V is TRBV6-1 and J is TRBJ2-4; 7 positions agree with TRBD1. Germline trimming cut 6 bases from V and 4 bases from J; bases unmatched to any gene: 9. Germline CDR1 and CDR2: MNHNS and SASEGT. The CDR3 has 15 residues. The CDR3 DNA is TGTGCCAGCAGCTCCAGGACAGGAACAAAAAACATTCAGTACTTC. Translation gives CASSSRTGTKNIQYF.

This clonotype occurred many times. This CDR3 reads CATSDLVNNEQFF. The DNA of the CDR3 is TGTGCCACCAGTGATCTGGTGAACAATGAGCAGTTCTTC. This chain connects TRBV24-1 to TRBJ2-1; D gene ambiguous. CDR1 is KGHDR and CDR2 is SFDVKD in the germline V gene. V lost 3 bases and J lost 5, with 7 bases in between. CDR3 length: 13 amino acids.

This clonotype has ten or more counts. V is TRBV18 and J is TRBJ2-3; 8 bases align to TRBD1. The CDR3 is 15 residues long. Losses at the gene ends were 6 bases for V and 2 bases for J; bases not matched to a gene: 7. Germline V CDR1 and CDR2: KGHSH, LQKENI. CDR3 sequence reads: CASSRRQGTTDTQYF. CDR3 nucleotides: TGTGCCAGCTCGCGAAGACAGGGGACCACAGATACGCAGTATTTT.

This clonotype showed up many times. The chain carries TRBV6-2 or TRBV6-3 and TRBJ1-2, with D uncertain. V lost 6 bases and J 4 bases, leaving 12 bases between the germline ends. The germline V gene has CDR1 MNHEY and CDR2 SVGEGT. There are 13 residues in the CDR3. CDR3 bases: TGTGCCAGCAGCCAACGAAGGTCCTATGGCTACACCTTC. Amino acids: CASSQRRSYGYTF.

This chain links TRBV5-6 with TRBJ2-7, with D perhaps assigned TRBD1 or TRBD2 (5 bases each). This CDR3 is 15 amino acids long. Looked up from germline, CDR1 is SGHDT and CDR2 is YYEEEE. V lost 4 bases and J lost 2, with 16 bases in between. The CDR3 here is CASSNRDRGTYEQYF. DNA of the CDR3: TGTGCCAGCAGCAACCGGGACCGAGGGACCTACGAGCAGTACTTC.

This clonotype was counted ten times or more. This rearrangement joins TRBV4-3 to TRBJ2-3; D is possibly TRBD1 (6 bases). CDR3 size: 19 residues. CDR1 is LGHNA and CDR2 is YSLEER in the germline V gene. Trimming cost V 1 base and J 0 bases, with 20 bases left between them. The CDR3 nucleotides are TGCGCCAGCAGCCAAGGGGCCGCCTCACAGGGCCCTAGCACAGATACGCAGTATTTT. This translates into CASSQGAASQGPSTDTQYF.

This clonotype was counted at least ten times. The genes are TRBV3-1 and TRBJ1-1; 8 bases match TRBD1. This CDR3 is 12 amino acids long. V trimming: 0 bases; J trimming: 10 bases; junction bases outside the gene matches: 1. Per the germline V gene, CDR1 is LGHDT and CDR2 is YNNKEL (reference sequence). The DNA for the CDR3 is TGTGCCAGCAGCCAAGACAGGGGGCGAGCTTTCTTT. Its translation: CASSQDRGRAFF.

The rearrangement uses TRBV18 and TRBJ2-3; D is possibly TRBD2 (5 bases). V lost 6 bases and J 0 bases, leaving 16 bases between the germline ends. The germline CDR1 and CDR2 sequences are KGHSH and LQKENI. The CDR3 covers 16 residues. CDR3 amino acids: CASSRAQRRSTDTQYF. CDR3 bases: TGTGCCAGCTCTCGTGCCCAGCGGAGAAGCACAGATACGCAGTATTTT. Filled out from reference TRBV18 and TRBJ2-3, the complete variable domain reads NAGVMQNPRHLVRRRGQEARLRCSPMKGHSHVYWYRQLPEEGLKFMVYLQKENIIDESGMPKERFSAEFPKEGPSILRIQQVVRGDSAAYFCASSRAQRRSTDTQYFGPGTRLTVL.

This clonotype qualifies as medium-sized (0.01 to 0.1%). This chain joins TRBV18 and TRBJ2-1; D call uncertain. V was shortened by 3 bases and J by 7 bases, with 7 bases between the two germline ends. This CDR3 contains 12 residues. Germline CDR1 and CDR2: KGHSH and LQKENI. CDR3 coding DNA: TGTGCCAGCTCACCGATGGGGAATGAGCAGTTCTTC. Its protein is CASSPMGNEQFF.

This clonotype was seen ten or more times. The chain employs TRBV10-3 and TRBJ1-6; D is unresolved. Germline CDR1 is ENHRY and CDR2 is SYGVKD. The V and J ends lost 6 bases and 10 bases respectively, with 10 bases between them. This CDR3 spans 12 amino acids. The CDR3 sequence: CAIRTENSPLHF. The CDR3 bases are TGTGCCATCAGAACAGAGAACTCACCCCTCCACTTT.

This clonotype showed up just a few times. The rearrangement joins TRBV11-1 to TRBJ2-1; 8 nucleotides line up with TRBD2. Trimming removed 1 base from V and 7 bases from J; junction bases left unmatched: 6. The CDR3 extends over 15 amino acids. The germline gives CDR1 SGHAT, CDR2 FQDESV (reference sequence). The CDR3 DNA reads TGTGCCAGCAGCTTAGAACCGGGGGGGCGAAATGAGCAGTTCTTC. It encodes CASSLEPGGRNEQFF. Full variable domain (rest looked up from reference TRBV11-1 and TRBJ2-1): EAEVAQSPRYKITEKSQAVAFWCDPISGHATLYWYRQILGQGPELLVQFQDESVVDDSQLPKDRFSAERLKGVDSTLKIQPAELGDSAMYLCASSLEPGGRNEQFFGPGTRLTVL.

This clonotype has ten or more counts. The chain combines TRBV5-1 with TRBJ2-5, with 7 bases identical to TRBD2. The CDR3 consists of 16 residues. Germline CDR1 and CDR2: SGHRS and YFSETQ. V shed 1 base and J 1 base; nucleotides not matched to a gene: 7. The chain's CDR3 is CASSLMGAGSQETQYF. CDR3 bases: TGCGCCAGCAGCTTGATGGGAGCGGGGAGCCAAGAGACCCAGTACTTC.

J is TRBJ1-1 and V is TRBV12-3 or TRBV12-4, with D hard to call. Trimming removed 2 bases at V and 2 bases at J, with 9 bases between. There are 14 residues in the CDR3. For the CDR3, the DNA is TGTGCCAGCAGTTTAAAGGCAACTAACACTGAAGCTTTCTTT. Protein sequence: CASSLKATNTEAFF.

The V gene is TRBV4-1, the J gene TRBJ2-2; TRBD1 might be the D (6 bases). V was shortened by 3 bases and J by 3 bases, with 17 bases between the two germline ends. The CDR3 is 17 residues long. Germline V CDR1 and CDR2: MGHRA, YSYEKL. CDR3 sequence: CASSQFNFRGYTGELFF. The CDR3 DNA sequence: TGCGCCAGCAGCCAGTTCAATTTCAGGGGTTACACCGGGGAGCTGTTTTTT.

This clonotype was seen a few times. CDR3 amino acids: CASSQTPTSGGRNEQFF. DNA for the CDR3: TGTGCCAGCAGCCAGACACCTACTAGCGGGGGTCGCAATGAGCAGTTCTTC. V and J are TRBV4-2 and TRBJ2-1; the match to TRBD2 covers 11 bases. The V gene's germline CDR1 is LGHNA and CDR2 YNFKEQ. Trimming took 3 bases from V and 6 from J; bases not matched to a gene: 10. CDR3 length: 17 amino acids.

This clonotype was detected ten times or more. The chain uses TRBV6-1 and TRBJ1-2; TRBD1 matches at 8 bases. CDR1 is MNHNS, CDR2 SASEGT, per germline. The V and J ends lost 6 bases and 5 bases, in that order; junction bases with no gene match: 17. This CDR3 spans 17 amino acids. CDR3 in DNA: TGTGCCAGCAGCCCTCTGATAGGGCAGGGGGCCGGTTATGGCTACACCTTC. This gives the protein CASSPLIGQGAGYGYTF.